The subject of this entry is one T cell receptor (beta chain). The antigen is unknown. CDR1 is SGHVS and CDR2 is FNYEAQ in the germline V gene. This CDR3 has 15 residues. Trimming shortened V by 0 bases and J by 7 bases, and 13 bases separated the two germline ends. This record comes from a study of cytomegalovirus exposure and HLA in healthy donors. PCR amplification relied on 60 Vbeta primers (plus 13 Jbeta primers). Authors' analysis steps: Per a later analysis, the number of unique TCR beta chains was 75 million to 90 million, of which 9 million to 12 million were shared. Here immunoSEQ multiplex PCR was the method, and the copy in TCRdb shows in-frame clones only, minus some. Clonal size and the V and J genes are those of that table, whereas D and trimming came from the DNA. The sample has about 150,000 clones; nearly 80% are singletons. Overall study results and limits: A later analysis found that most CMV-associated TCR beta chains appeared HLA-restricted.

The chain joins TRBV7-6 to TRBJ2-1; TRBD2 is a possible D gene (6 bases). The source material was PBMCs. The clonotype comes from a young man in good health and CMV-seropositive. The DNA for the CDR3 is TGTGCCAGCAGCTTAGCGGGGGGAGCGGCGAATGAGCAGTTCTTC. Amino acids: CASSLAGGAANEQFF.